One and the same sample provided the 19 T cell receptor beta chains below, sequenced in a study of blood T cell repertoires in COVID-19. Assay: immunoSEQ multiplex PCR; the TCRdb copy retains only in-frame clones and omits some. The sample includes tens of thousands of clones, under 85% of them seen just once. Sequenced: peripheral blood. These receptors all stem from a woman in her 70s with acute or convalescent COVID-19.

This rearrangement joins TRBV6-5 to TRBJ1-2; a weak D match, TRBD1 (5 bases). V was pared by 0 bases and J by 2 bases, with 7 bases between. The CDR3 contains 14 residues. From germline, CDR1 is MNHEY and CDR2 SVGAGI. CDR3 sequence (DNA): TGTGCCAGCAGTTACTCCTCAGGGAACTATGGCTACACCTTC. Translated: CASSYSSGNYGYTF.

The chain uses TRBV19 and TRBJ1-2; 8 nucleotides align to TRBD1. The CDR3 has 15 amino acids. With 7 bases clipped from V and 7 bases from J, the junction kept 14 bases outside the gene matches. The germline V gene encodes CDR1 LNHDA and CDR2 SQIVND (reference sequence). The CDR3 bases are TGTGCCAGTAAACCAGGGGGCAATCAAAGGTTTGGCTACACCTTC. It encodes CASKPGGNQRFGYTF. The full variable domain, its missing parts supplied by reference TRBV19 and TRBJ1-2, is DGGITQSPKYLFRKEGQNVTLSCEQNLNHDAMYWYRQDPGQGLRLIYYSQIVNDFQKGDIAEGYSVSREKKESFPLTVTSAQKNPTAFYLCASKPGGNQRFGYTFGSGTRLTVV.

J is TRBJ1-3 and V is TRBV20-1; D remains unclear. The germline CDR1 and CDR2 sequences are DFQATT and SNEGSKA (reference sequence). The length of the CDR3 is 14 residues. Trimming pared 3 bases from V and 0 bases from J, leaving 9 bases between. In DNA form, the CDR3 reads TGCAGTGCTAGTGACCCTACCTCTGGAAACACCATATATTTT. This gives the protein CSASDPTSGNTIYF.

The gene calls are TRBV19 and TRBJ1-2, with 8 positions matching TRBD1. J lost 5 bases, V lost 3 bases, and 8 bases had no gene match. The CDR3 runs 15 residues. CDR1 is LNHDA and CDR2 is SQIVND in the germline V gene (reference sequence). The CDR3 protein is CASSMLAGGVYGYTF. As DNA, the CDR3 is TGTGCCAGTAGTATGTTAGCAGGGGGCGTGTATGGCTACACCTTC.

In DNA form, the CDR3 reads TGTGCCAGCAGCGTGGGACAGCCACCCTACAATGAGCAGTTCTTC. Translating gives CASSVGQPPYNEQFF. This sequence joins TRBV7-6 and TRBJ2-1; 7 nucleotides line up with TRBD1. The CDR3 is 15 amino acids. Germline values: CDR1 SGHVS, CDR2 FNYEAQ. V dropped 5 bases and J dropped 2; count of bases not matched to a gene: 6.

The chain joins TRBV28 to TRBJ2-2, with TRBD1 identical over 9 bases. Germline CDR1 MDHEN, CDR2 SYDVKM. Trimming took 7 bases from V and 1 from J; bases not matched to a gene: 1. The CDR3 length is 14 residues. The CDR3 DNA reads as TGTGCCAGCATGGGACAGGGGAACACCGGGGAGCTGTTTTTT. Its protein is CASMGQGNTGELFF.

CDR3 in amino acids: CASSEYGTVSLNEQFF. The CDR3 coding sequence is TGTGCCAGCAGCGAATACGGGACAGTCTCTCTTAATGAGCAGTTCTTC. V usage is TRBV7-9 and J usage is TRBJ2-1; 7 bases line up with TRBD1. There are 16 residues in the CDR3. V lost 5 bases and J lost 7; bases outside the gene matches: 14. Germline CDR1 reads SEHNR; CDR2 reads FQNEAQ (reference sequence).

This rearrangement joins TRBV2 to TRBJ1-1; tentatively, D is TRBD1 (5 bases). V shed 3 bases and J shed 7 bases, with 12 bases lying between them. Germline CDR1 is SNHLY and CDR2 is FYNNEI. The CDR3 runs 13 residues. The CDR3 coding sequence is TGTGCCAGCAGTGAGGGAGGGGAGCGTGAAGCTTTCTTT. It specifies CASSEGGEREAFF.

The CDR3 region has the DNA TGTGCCAGCAACCTGGACAGGGTGGCCACCTACGAGCAGTACTTC. Its protein product is CASNLDRVATYEQYF. The chain employs TRBV2 and TRBJ2-7; 8 nucleotides line up with TRBD1. The CDR3 is 15 amino acids. CDR1 is SNHLY, CDR2 FYNNEI, per germline. With 7 bases clipped from V and 2 bases from J, the junction kept 10 bases outside the gene matches.

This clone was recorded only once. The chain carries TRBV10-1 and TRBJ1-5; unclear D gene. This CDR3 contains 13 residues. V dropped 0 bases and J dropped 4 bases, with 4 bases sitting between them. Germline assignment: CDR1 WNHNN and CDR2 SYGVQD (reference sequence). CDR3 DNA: TGCGCCAGCAGTGAGTCCGGGAATCAGCCCCAGCATTTT. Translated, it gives CASSESGNQPQHF.

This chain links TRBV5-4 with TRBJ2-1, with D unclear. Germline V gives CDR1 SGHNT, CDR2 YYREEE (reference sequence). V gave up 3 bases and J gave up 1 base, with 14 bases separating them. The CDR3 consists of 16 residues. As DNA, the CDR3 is TGTGCCAGCAGCTCCCCTGGCGGAGAGTCCTACAATGAGCAGTTCTTC. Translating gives CASSSPGGESYNEQFF.

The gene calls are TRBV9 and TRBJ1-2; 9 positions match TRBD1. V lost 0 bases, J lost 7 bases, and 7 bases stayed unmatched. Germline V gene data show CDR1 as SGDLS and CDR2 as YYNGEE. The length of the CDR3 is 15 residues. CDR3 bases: TGTGCCAGCAGCGTAGATGGACAGGGGTCGATTGGCTACACCTTC. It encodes CASSVDGQGSIGYTF.

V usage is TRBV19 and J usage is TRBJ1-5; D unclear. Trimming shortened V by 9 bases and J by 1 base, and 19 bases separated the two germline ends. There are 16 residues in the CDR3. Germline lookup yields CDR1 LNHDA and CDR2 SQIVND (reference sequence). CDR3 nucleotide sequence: TGTGCCAGCCAGAAGCGGGCAGATTTAAGCAATCAGCCCCAGCATTTT. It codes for CASQKRADLSNQPQHF.

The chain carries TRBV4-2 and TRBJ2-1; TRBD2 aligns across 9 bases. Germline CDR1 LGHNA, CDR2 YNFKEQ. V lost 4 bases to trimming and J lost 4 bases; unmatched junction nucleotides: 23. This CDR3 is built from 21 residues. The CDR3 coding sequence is TGTGCCAGCAGCCCCCGGGGGTCCGGCGGGGGGGCGGGTTTCGATTACAATGAGCAGTTCTTC. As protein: CASSPRGSGGGAGFDYNEQFF.

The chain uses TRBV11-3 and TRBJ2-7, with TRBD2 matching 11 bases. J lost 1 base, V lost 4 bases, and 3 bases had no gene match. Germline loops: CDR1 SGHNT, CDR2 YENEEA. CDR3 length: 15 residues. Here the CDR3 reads CASSYGTSGSYEQYF. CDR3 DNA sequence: TGTGCCAGCAGCTACGGGACTAGCGGTTCCTACGAGCAGTACTTC.

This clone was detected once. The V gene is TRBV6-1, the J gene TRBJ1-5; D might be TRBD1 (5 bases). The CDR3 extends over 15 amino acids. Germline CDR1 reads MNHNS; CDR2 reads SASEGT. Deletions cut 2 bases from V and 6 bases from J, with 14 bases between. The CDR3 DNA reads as TGTGCCAGCAGTGAACAAGGGGAGGTCGGTCAGCCCCAGCATTTT. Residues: CASSEQGEVGQPQHF.

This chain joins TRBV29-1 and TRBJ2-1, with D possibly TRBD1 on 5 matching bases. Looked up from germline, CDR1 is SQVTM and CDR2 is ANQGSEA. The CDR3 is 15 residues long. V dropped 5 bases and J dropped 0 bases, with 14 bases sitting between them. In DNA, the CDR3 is TGCAGCGTTCGAAACAGGTTGAGCTCCTACAATGAGCAGTTCTTC. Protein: CSVRNRLSSYNEQFF.

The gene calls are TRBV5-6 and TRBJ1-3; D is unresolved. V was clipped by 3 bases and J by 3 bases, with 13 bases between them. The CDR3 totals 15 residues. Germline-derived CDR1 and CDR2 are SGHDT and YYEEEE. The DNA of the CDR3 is TGTGCCAGCAGCTCCTATGCCGGCGGTGGAAACACCATATATTTT. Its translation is CASSSYAGGGNTIYF.

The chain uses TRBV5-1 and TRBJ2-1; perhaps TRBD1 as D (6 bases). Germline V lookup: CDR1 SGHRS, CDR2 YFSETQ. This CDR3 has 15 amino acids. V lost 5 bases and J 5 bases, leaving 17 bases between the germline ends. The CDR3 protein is CASSDPNRADNEQFF. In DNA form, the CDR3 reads TGCGCCAGCAGTGACCCCAACAGGGCTGACAATGAGCAGTTCTTC.